Included here is one T cell receptor beta chain sequence, with context. This sample was taken from a study of blood T cell repertoires in COVID-19. For the study at large: Acute-phase and convalescent COVID-19 samples originated in the United States, Italy and Spain. The analysed material was cDNA or gDNA that came from T cells, B-cell-depleted T cells, or PBMCs.

The table came from immunoSEQ multiplex PCR; TCRdb's copy has only in-frame clones and leaves some out. The sample has 200,000 to 300,000 clones, approximately 86% seen once; the top ten hold roughly 6.4%. The TCR was taken from a woman aged 55 to 70 with active or convalescent COVID-19. Sequencing input: peripheral blood.

CDR3 sequence reads: CASSLPGTSDNEQFF. The CDR3 bases are TGTGCCAGCAGCCTTCCCGGGACTAGCGACAATGAGCAGTTCTTC. V and J are TRBV7-9 and TRBJ2-1, with 10 bases fitting TRBD2. This CDR3 spans 15 amino acids. The V gene end was trimmed by 5 bases and the J gene end by 5 bases; junction bases not matched to a gene: 6. CDR1 is SEHNR, CDR2 FQNEAQ, per germline (reference sequence). The entire variable domain, with the rest obtained from reference TRBV7-9 and TRBJ2-1, is as follows: DTGVSQNPRHKITKRGQNVTFRCDPISEHNRLYWYRQTLGQGPEFLTYFQNEAQLEKSRLLSDRFSAERPKGSFSTLEIQRTEQGDSAMYLCASSLPGTSDNEQFFGPGTRLTVL.